What follows describes a single T cell receptor (beta chain). Antigen unknown. Germline values: CDR1 SGHDT, CDR2 YYEEEE. This CDR3 has 15 amino acids. This sample stems from a study of monozygotic twins with inflammatory bowel disease. Study findings and constraints: Patients received differing immunosuppressive treatments, which may have added variability to their repertoires.

Both the TCRalpha cDNA and the TCRbeta cDNA were taken through two nested PCRs, lasting approximately 16 and 9 cycles. After re-calling the 5' RACE reads, TCRdb lists one entry per CDR3 protein, DNA absent. The sample table includes 300,000 to 350,000 distinct CDR3 sequences. The chain links TRBV5-6 to TRBJ2-2. The material sequenced was blood. This receptor was obtained from a human donor with ulcerative colitis or Crohn's disease, or a healthy co-twin of an affected twin (not recorded which). CDR3 region: CASSLYDKNTGELFF. Looking up the rest from reference TRBV5-6 and TRBJ2-2 gives the full variable domain: DAGVTQSPTHLIKTRGQQVTLRCSPKSGHDTVSWYQQALGQGPQFIFQYYEEEERQRGNFPDRFSGHQFPNYSSELNVNALLLGDSALYLCASSLYDKNTGELFFGEGSRLTVL.